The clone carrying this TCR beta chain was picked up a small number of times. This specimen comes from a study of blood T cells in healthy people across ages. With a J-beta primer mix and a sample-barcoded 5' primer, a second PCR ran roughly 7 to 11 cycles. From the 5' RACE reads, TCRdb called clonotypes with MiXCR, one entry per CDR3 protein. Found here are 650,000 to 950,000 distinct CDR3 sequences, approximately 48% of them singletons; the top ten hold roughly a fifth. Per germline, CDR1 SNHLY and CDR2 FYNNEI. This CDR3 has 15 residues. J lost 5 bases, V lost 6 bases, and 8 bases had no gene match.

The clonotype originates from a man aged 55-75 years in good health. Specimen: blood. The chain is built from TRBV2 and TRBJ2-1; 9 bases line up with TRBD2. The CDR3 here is CASRNSGGINNEQFF. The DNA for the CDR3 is TGTGCCAGCAGAAATAGCGGGGGCATCAACAATGAGCAGTTCTTC.